The clone carrying this TCR beta chain was seen just once. Germline CDR1 MGHRA, CDR2 YSYEKL. Trimming took 0 bases from V and 5 from J, leaving 17 bases between them. CDR3 length equals 17 residues. The entry originates in a study of cytomegalovirus exposure and HLA in healthy donors. A multiplex PCR was run with 60 Vbeta primers and 13 Jbeta primers. Clones were sequenced by immunoSEQ multiplex PCR, and TCRdb holds only the in-frame ones, with some missing. The table records some 110,000 clones, roughly 80% of them present only once. The sequenced sample was PBMCs. The TCR originated in a man over 45 in good health and CMV-seropositive. This sequence joins TRBV4-1 and TRBJ1-5; tentatively, D is TRBD1 (6 bases). The CDR3 DNA follows: TGCGCCAGCAGCCAAGAGGCAACCCAGGGGCCCCATCAGCCCCAGCATTTT. Translating gives CASSQEATQGPHQPQHF.